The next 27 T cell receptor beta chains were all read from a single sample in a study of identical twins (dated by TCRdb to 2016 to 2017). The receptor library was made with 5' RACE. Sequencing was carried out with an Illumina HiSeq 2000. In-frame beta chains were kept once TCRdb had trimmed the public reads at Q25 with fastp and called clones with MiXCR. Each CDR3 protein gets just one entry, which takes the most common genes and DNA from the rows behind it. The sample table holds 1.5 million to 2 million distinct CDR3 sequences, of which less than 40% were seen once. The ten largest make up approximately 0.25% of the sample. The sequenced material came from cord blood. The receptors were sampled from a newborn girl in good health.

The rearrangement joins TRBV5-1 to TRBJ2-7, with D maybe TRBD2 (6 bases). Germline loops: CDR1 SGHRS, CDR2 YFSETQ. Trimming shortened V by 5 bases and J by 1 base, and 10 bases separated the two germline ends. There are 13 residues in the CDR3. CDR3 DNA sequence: TGCGCCAGCAGTAATAGCGGATCCTACGAGCAGTACTTC. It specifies CASSNSGSYEQYF.

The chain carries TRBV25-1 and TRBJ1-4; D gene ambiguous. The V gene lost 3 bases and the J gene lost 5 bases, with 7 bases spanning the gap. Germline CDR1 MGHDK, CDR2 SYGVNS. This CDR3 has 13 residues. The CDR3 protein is CASSEGGNEKLFF. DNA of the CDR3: TGTGCCAGCAGTGAGGGCGGGAATGAAAAACTGTTTTTT. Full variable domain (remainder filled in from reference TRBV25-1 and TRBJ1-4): EADIYQTPRYLVIGTGKKITLECSQTMGHDKMYWYQQDPGMELHLIHYSYGVNSTEKGDLSSESTVSRIRTEHFPLTLESARPSHTSQYLCASSEGGNEKLFFGSGTQLSVL.

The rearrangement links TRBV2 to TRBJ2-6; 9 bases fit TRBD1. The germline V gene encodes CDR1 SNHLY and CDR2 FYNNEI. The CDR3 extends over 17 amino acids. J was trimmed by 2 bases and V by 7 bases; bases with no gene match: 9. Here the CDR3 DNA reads TGTGCCAGCATAAGGGACAGGGTAATCCCTGGGGCCAACGTCCTGACTTTC. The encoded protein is CASIRDRVIPGANVLTF. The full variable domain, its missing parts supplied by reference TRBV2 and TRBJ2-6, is EPEVTQTPSHQVTQMGQEVILRCVPISNHLYFYWYRQILGQKVEFLVSFYNNEISEKSEIFDDQFSVERPDGSNFTLKIRSTKLEDSAMYFCASIRDRVIPGANVLTFGAGSRLTVL.

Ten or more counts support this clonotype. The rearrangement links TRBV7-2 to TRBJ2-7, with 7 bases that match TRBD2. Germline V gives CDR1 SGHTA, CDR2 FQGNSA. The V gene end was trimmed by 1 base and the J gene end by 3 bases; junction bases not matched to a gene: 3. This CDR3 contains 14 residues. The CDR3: CASSLGLADYEQYF. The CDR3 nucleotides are TGTGCCAGCAGCTTAGGACTAGCAGACTACGAGCAGTACTTC.

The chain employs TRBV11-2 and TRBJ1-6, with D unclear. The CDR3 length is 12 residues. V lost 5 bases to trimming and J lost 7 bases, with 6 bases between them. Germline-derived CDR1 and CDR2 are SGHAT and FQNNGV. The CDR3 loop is CASSKTNSPLHF. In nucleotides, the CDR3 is TGTGCCAGCAGCAAGACAAATTCACCCCTCCACTTT. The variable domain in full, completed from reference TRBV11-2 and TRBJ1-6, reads EAGVAQSPRYKIIEKRQSVAFWCNPISGHATLYWYQQILGQGPKLLIQFQNNGVVDDSQLPKDRFSAERLKGVDSTLKIQPAKLEDSAVYLCASSKTNSPLHFGNGTRLTVT.

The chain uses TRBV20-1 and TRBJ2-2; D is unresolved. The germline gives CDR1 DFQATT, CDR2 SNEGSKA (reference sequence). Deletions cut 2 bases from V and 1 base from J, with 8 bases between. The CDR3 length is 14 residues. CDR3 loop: CSARIKGNTGELFF. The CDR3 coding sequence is TGCAGTGCTAGAATTAAGGGGAACACCGGGGAGCTGTTTTTT.

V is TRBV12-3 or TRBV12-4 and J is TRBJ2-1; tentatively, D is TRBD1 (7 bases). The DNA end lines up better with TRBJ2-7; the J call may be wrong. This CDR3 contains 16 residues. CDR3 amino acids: CASSQHRQGGYNEQYF. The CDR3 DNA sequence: TGTGCCAGCAGCCAACATCGACAGGGAGGTTACAATGAGCAGTACTTC.

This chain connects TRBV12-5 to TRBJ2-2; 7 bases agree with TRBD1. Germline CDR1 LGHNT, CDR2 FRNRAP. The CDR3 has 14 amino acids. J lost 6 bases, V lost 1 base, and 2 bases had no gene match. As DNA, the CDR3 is TGTGCTAGTGGTTTGGGGCAGGGGGCCGGGGAGCTGTTTTTT. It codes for CASGLGQGAGELFF.

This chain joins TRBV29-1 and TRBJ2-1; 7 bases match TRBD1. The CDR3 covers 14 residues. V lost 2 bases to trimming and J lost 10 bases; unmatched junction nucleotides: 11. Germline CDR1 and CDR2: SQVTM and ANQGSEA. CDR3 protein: CSVEKGDSSYEQFF. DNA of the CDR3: TGCAGCGTTGAAAAAGGGGACAGCTCCTACGAGCAGTTCTTC.

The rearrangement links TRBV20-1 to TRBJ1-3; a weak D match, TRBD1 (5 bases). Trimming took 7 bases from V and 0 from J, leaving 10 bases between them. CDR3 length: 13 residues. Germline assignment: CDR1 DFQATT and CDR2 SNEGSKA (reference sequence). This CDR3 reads CSVRTLSGNTIYF. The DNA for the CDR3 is TGCAGTGTCAGGACACTCTCTGGAAACACCATATATTTT.

This CDR3 reads CASSYSAGVSGEQYF. DNA of the CDR3: TGTGCCAGCAGTTACTCTGCGGGAGTGTCTGGCGAGCAGTACTTC. The chain links TRBV6-5 to TRBJ2-7, with 7 bases aligning to TRBD2. The CDR3 spans 15 residues. The germline V gene has CDR1 MNHEY and CDR2 SVGAGI. V shed 0 bases and J 6 bases; nucleotides not matched to a gene: 8.

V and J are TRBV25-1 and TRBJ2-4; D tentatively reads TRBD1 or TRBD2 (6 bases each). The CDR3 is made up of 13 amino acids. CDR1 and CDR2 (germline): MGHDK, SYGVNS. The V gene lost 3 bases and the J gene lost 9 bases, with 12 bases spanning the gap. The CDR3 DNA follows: TGTGCCAGCAGTGACGGGGGCCAGAGCATTCAGTACTTC. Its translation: CASSDGGQSIQYF.

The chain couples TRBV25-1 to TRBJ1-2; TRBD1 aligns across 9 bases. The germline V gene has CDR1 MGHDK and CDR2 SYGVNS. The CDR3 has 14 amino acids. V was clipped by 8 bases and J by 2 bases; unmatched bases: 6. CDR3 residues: CASGTGGTNYGYTF. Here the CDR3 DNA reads TGTGCCAGCGGTACAGGGGGCACAAACTATGGCTACACCTTC.

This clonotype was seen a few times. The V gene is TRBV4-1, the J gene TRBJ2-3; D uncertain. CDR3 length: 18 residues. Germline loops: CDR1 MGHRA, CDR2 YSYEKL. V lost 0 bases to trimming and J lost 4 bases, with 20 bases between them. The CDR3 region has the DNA TGCGCCAGCAGCCAAGAAGGTAGTATGGTCCAAAGTTCAGATACGCAGTATTTT. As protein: CASSQEGSMVQSSDTQYF.

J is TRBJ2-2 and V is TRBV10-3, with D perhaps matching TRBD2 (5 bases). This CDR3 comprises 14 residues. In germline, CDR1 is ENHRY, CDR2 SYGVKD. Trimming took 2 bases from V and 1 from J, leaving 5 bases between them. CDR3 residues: CAISERGNTGELFF. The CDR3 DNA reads TGTGCCATCAGTGAGCGGGGGAACACCGGGGAGCTGTTTTTT.

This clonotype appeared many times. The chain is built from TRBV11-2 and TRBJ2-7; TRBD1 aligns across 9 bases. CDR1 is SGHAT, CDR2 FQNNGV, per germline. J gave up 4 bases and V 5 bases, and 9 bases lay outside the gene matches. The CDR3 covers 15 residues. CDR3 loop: CASSLTDRGDYEQYF. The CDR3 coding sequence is TGTGCCAGCAGCCTTACAGACAGGGGGGATTACGAGCAGTACTTC.

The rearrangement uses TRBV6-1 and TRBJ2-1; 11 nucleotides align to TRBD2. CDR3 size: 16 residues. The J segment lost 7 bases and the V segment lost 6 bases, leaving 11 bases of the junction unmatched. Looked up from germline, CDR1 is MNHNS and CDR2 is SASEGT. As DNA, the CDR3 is TGTGCCAGCAGAGACCTACCGAGACTAGCGGGAAATGAGCAGTTCTTC. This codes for CASRDLPRLAGNEQFF.

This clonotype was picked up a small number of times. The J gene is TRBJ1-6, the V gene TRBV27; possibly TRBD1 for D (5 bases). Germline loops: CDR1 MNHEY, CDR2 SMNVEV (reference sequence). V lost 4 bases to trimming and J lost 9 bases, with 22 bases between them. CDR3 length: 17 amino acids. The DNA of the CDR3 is TGTGCCAGCAGTTCTACCCGGACCTTGACGGGGGGTTCACCCCTCCACTTT. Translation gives CASSSTRTLTGGSPLHF.

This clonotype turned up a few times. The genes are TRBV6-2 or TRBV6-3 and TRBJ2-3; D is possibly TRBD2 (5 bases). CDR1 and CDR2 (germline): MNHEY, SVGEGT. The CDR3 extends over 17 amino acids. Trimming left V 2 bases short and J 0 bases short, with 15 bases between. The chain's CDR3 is CASSYIPRQRSTDTQYF. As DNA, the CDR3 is TGTGCCAGCAGTTACATCCCTCGTCAGCGGAGCACAGATACGCAGTATTTT.

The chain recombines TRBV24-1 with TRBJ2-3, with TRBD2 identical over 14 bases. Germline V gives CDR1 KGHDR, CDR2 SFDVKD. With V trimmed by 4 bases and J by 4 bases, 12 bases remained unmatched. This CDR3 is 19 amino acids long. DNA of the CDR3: TGTGCCACCAGTGACTCAGGGACTAGCGGGAGTTCGGTGGCAGATACGCAGTATTTT. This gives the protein CATSDSGTSGSSVADTQYF.

CDR3 residues: CSARNTRNYGYTF. The CDR3 nucleotides read TGCAGTGCTAGAAACACCCGTAACTATGGCTACACCTTC. The genes are TRBV20-1 and TRBJ1-2; D unresolved. V was pared by 2 bases and J by 1 base, with 8 bases between. This CDR3 region has 13 residues. CDR1 and CDR2 (germline): DFQATT, SNEGSKA (reference sequence).

For the CDR3, the DNA is TGTGCCAGCAGTGTACAGGGGGCCCTCTATGGCTACACCTTC. It is translated as CASSVQGALYGYTF. This chain connects TRBV6-1 to TRBJ1-2; 9 bases are a match to TRBD1. The CDR3 sequence is 14 residues long. Germline V gene lookup returns CDR1 MNHNS and CDR2 SASEGT. V was pared by 4 bases and J by 4 bases, with 4 bases of the junction left unmatched.

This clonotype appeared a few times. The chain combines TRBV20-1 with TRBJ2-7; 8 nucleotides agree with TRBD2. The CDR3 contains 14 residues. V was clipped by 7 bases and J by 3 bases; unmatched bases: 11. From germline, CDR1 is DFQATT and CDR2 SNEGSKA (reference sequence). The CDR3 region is CSVDASGRIYEQYF. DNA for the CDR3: TGCAGTGTTGACGCTAGCGGGCGAATCTACGAGCAGTACTTC.

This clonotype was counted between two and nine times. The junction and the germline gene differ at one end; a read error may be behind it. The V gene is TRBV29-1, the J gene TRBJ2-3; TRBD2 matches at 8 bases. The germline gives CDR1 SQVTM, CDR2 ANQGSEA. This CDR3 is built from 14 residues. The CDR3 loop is CSFRKRGRTDAQYF. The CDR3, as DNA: TGCAGCTTCAGAAAGCGGGGGCGCACAGATGCGCAGTATTTT.

In DNA, the CDR3 is TGCAGCGTTGGCGGGAGGGGCGGAGAGACCCAGTACTTC. Translated, it gives CSVGGRGGETQYF. The chain combines TRBV29-1 with TRBJ2-5; TRBD2 matches at 9 bases. With V trimmed by 4 bases and J by 4 bases, 4 bases remained unmatched. The CDR3 covers 13 residues. Germline assignment: CDR1 SQVTM and CDR2 ANQGSEA.

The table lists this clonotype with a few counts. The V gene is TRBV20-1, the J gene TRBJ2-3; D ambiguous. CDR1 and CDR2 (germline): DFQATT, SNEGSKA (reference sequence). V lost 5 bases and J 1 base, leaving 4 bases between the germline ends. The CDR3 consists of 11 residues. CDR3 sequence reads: CSADRTDTQYF. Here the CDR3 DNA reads TGCAGTGCTGACCGCACAGATACGCAGTATTTT.

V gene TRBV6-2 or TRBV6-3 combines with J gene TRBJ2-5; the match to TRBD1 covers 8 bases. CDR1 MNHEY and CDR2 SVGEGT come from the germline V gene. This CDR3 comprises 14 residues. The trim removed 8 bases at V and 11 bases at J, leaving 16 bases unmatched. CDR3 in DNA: TGTGCCAGCCTCCCCGGGACAGGACACAATGAGCAGTACTTC. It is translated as CASLPGTGHNEQYF.